The clone carrying this T cell receptor (beta chain) was counted many times. The data are from a study of neurological immune-mediated disorders. Each CDR3 protein gets one entry after TCRdb re-called the 5' RACE reads with MiXCR. Of tens of thousands of distinct CDR3 sequences listed, approximately 15% are singletons. Sequences were obtained from CD4+ T cells from blood. This receptor was obtained from a woman aged 60-75 years with HTLV-1-associated myelopathy (HAM/TSP).

Written as DNA, the CDR3 is TGCAGTGCTTACCAGGGTTCAGATACGCAGTATTTT. Protein product: CSAYQGSDTQYF. This sequence joins TRBV20-1 and TRBJ2-3; weak D call: TRBD1 (5 bases). Germline CDR1 is DFQATT and CDR2 is SNEGSKA (reference sequence). CDR3 size: 12 residues. With 5 bases removed from V and 4 bases from J, the gap between germline ends came to 10 bases.